Listed here are 17 T cell receptor beta chains from one sample, sequenced in a study of shared clonotypes between healthy human individuals. The protocol was immunoSEQ multiplex PCR, while the TCRdb copy is restricted to in-frame clones and leaves out a portion. The sample has some 700,000 clones; about 90% are singletons. The source material was memory CD8+ T cells from PBMCs. Specified subset: CD45RO+ cells pooled with CCR7-negative TemRA cells. Every receptor here comes from a man between 18 and 35 years old in good health. Some clones in this sample may be carry-over from other donors' samples.

V gene TRBV6-5 combines with J gene TRBJ2-5; D perhaps matches TRBD1 (6 bases). The germline gives CDR1 MNHEY, CDR2 SVGAGI. Trimming cost V 6 bases and J 4 bases, with 15 bases left between them. This CDR3 region has 14 residues. CDR3 in amino acids: CASRGAAEGETQYF. The CDR3 DNA reads as TGTGCCAGCAGGGGGGCAGCCGAGGGAGAGACCCAGTACTTC.

V and J are TRBV5-1 and TRBJ2-1, with D tentatively TRBD1 or TRBD2 (5 bases each). CDR1 and CDR2 (germline): SGHRS, YFSETQ. V lost 6 bases and J lost 0, with 19 bases in between. CDR3 length: 17 amino acids. The CDR3 is CASTPKGTVSSYNEQFF. The CDR3 DNA sequence: TGCGCCAGCACCCCGAAAGGGACGGTGAGCTCCTACAATGAGCAGTTCTTC.

The gene calls are TRBV13 and TRBJ2-3; possibly TRBD2 for D (5 bases). Germline V CDR1 and CDR2: PRHDT, FYEKMQ (reference sequence). Between the trimmed V and J ends, which lost 2 bases and 4 bases, there was a span of 7 bases. The CDR3 sequence is 13 residues long. In nucleotides, the CDR3 is TGTGCCAGCAGCTTAACCGGGGCAGATACGCAGTATTTT. Amino acids: CASSLTGADTQYF.

The V call is TRBV5-1, the J call TRBJ2-1, with a weak D call TRBD1 (5 bases). The CDR3 is 16 amino acids. Deletions cut 1 base from V and 4 bases from J, with 15 bases between. Germline assignment: CDR1 SGHRS and CDR2 YFSETQ. The CDR3 DNA follows: TGCGCCAGCAGCTTGACAGCAACTACAGGTTACAATGAGCAGTTCTTC. This encodes CASSLTATTGYNEQFF.

On this clone: One end of the junction is discordant with germline, which a read error may explain. This rearrangement joins TRBV6-1 to TRBJ1-2; 7 bases are a match to TRBD1. The CDR3 is made up of 10 amino acids. Germline CDR1 MNHNS, CDR2 SASEGT. In DNA form, the CDR3 reads TGTGCCAGCAGTGAACACAGGGGCTCCTTC. Its translation: CASSEHRGSF.

The V call is TRBV6-5, the J call TRBJ1-3, with unresolved D. Per the germline V gene, CDR1 is MNHEY and CDR2 is SVGAGI. This CDR3 spans 16 amino acids. V dropped 0 bases and J dropped 0 bases, with 9 bases sitting between them. CDR3 DNA sequence: TGTGCCAGCAGTTACTCGGGTGCGCTCTCTGGAAACACCATATATTTT. Protein: CASSYSGALSGNTIYF.

This chain uses TRBV19 with TRBJ1-5; D remains ambiguous. The germline V and J ends were trimmed by 5 bases and 9 bases, with 14 bases remaining between them. The CDR3 is 13 amino acids. CDR1 is LNHDA, CDR2 SQIVND, per germline (reference sequence). In nucleotides, the CDR3 is TGTGCCAGTAGTCCCAAGACCTGGGGGCCCCAGCATTTT. It codes for CASSPKTWGPQHF. The full variable domain, in which reference TRBV19 and TRBJ1-5 provide the parts outside the CDR3, is DGGITQSPKYLFRKEGQNVTLSCEQNLNHDAMYWYRQDPGQGLRLIYYSQIVNDFQKGDIAEGYSVSREKKESFPLTVTSAQKNPTAFYLCASSPKTWGPQHFGDGTRLSIL.

The CDR3 loop reads CASTMESFMNTEAFF. The CDR3 coding sequence is TGTGCCAGCACTATGGAGAGTTTCATGAACACTGAAGCTTTCTTT. The J gene is TRBJ1-1, the V gene TRBV2; D is ambiguous. Germline CDR1 is SNHLY and CDR2 is FYNNEI. This CDR3 comprises 15 residues. Between the trimmed V and J ends, which lost 7 bases and 0 bases, there was a span of 15 bases.

This rearrangement joins TRBV28 to TRBJ2-1; the D gene is possibly TRBD2 (6 bases). The germline CDR1 and CDR2 sequences are MDHEN and SYDVKM. The CDR3 is made up of 16 amino acids. Trimming took 7 bases from V and 5 from J, leaving 21 bases between them. CDR3 DNA: TGTGCCAGCATCCCGACCCTGGGCGGGAATCACAATGAGCAGTTCTTC. Translating gives CASIPTLGGNHNEQFF.

The V and J genes are TRBV7-9 and TRBJ2-6, with 8 bases identical to TRBD2. Trimming took 11 bases from V and 2 from J; bases not matched to a gene: 14. Germline V gene lookup returns CDR1 SEHNR and CDR2 FQNEAQ (reference sequence). This CDR3 region has 17 residues. CDR3 nucleotides: TGTGCCGCCGGGGGGGAGCGGGAGCCGGCTGGGGCCAACGTCCTGACTTTC. Translating it yields CAAGGEREPAGANVLTF. Filled out from reference TRBV7-9 and TRBJ2-6, the complete variable domain reads DTGVSQNPRHKITKRGQNVTFRCDPISEHNRLYWYRQTLGQGPEFLTYFQNEAQLEKSRLLSDRFSAERPKGSFSTLEIQRTEQGDSAMYLCAAGGEREPAGANVLTFGAGSRLTVL.

As for this clone: A much larger clone lies one base from this, so it may be a read error. Additional DNA sequences in this sample encode the identical CDR3. The V gene is TRBV2, the J gene TRBJ2-3; possibly TRBD2 for D (6 bases). Trimming took 4 bases from V and 0 from J, leaving 11 bases between them. The CDR3 length is 15 residues. Looked up from germline, CDR1 is SNHLY and CDR2 is FYNNEI. The DNA of the CDR3 is TGTGCCAGCAGTGCCGGGACTGCTAGCACAGATACGCAGTATTTT. The encoded protein is CASSAGTASTDTQYF. The complete variable domain, with remaining parts taken from reference TRBV2 and TRBJ2-3, reads EPEVTQTPSHQVTQMGQEVILRCVPISNHLYFYWYRQILGQKVEFLVSFYNNEISEKSEIFDDQFSVERPDGSNFTLKIRSTKLEDSAMYFCASSAGTASTDTQYFGPGTRLTVL.

This chain connects TRBV2 to TRBJ2-5; TRBD2 matches at 10 bases. The CDR3 runs 16 residues. Per the germline V gene, CDR1 is SNHLY and CDR2 is FYNNEI. J lost 5 bases, V lost 5 bases, and 11 bases had no gene match. The CDR3, as DNA: TGTGCCAGCAGTTGGCCGACTAGCGGGCTACGGGAGACCCAGTACTTC. The encoded protein is CASSWPTSGLRETQYF.

V is TRBV6-1 and J is TRBJ2-7; D remains ambiguous. With 0 bases removed from V and 3 bases from J, the gap between germline ends came to 12 bases. Germline V gene sequence: CDR1 MNHNS, CDR2 SASEGT. This CDR3 is 15 amino acids long. The CDR3 bases are TGTGCCAGCAGTGAAGCGCTGGCGGTTAACTACGAGCAGTACTTC. It encodes CASSEALAVNYEQYF.

The chain uses TRBV6-1 and TRBJ2-7; a weak D match, TRBD1 (5 bases). CDR1 is MNHNS, CDR2 SASEGT, per germline. The CDR3 spans 13 residues. The V end lost 4 bases, the J end lost 4 bases, and 11 bases lay between the germline ends. The CDR3 loop is CASSVAGSYEQYF. In DNA form, the CDR3 reads TGTGCCAGCAGTGTTGCAGGGTCGTACGAGCAGTACTTC.

This clone is a singleton in its sample. The genes are TRBV9 and TRBJ2-2; D tentatively reads TRBD1 or TRBD2 (5 bases each). The V end was cut by 7 bases, the J end by 6 bases, with 16 bases between. The CDR3 sequence is 14 residues long. CDR1 and CDR2 from the germline V gene are SGDLS and YYNGEE. DNA of the CDR3: TGTGCCAGCGCCCGGGGCGGCCGGGCCGGGGAGCTGTTTTTT. It specifies CASARGGRAGELFF.

The chain links TRBV19 to TRBJ1-2; D unresolved. Deletions cut 1 base from V and 2 bases from J, with 11 bases between. This CDR3 spans 15 amino acids. Germline loops: CDR1 LNHDA, CDR2 SQIVND (reference sequence). CDR3 coding DNA: TGTGCCAGTAGTATAGTCGGCAGGTCGAACTATGGCTACACCTTC. Protein sequence: CASSIVGRSNYGYTF.

The CDR3 loop reads CASSLGQGAGYGYTF. The CDR3 DNA reads as TGTGCCAGCAGCCTGGGACAGGGGGCGGGATATGGCTACACCTTC. The J gene is TRBJ1-2, the V gene TRBV7-3; 12 bases align to TRBD1. The CDR3 extends over 15 amino acids. V lost 5 bases and J lost 5; bases outside the gene matches: 6. Germline-derived CDR1 and CDR2 are SGHTA and FQGTGA. Drawing the rest from reference TRBV7-3 and TRBJ1-2, the complete variable domain is GAGVSQTPSNKVTEKGKYVELRCDPISGHTALYWYRQSLGQGPEFLIYFQGTGAADDSGLPNDRFFAVRPEGSVSTLKIQRTERGDSAVYLCASSLGQGAGYGYTFGSGTRLTVV.